Below are 25 T cell receptor beta chains sequenced from a single sample in a study of cytomegalovirus exposure and HLA in healthy donors. PCR used 60 Vbeta primers and 13 Jbeta primers. Produced via immunoSEQ multiplex PCR; TCRdb's table is partial and in-frame only. The profile covers about 120,000 clones, with 82% appearing a single time and 2.5% taken by the ten largest. The sequenced sample was PBMCs. Every receptor here comes from a woman aged 18-30 years in good health and CMV-seronegative.

This clone occurred once. V gene TRBV11-3 combines with J gene TRBJ2-5; 8 bases fit TRBD2. V dropped 3 bases and J dropped 4; count of bases not matched to a gene: 7. There are 15 residues in the CDR3. Germline values: CDR1 SGHNT, CDR2 YENEEA. Here the CDR3 DNA reads TGTGCCAGCAGCTTTCAACTCCTAGCGGGAGAGACCCAGTACTTC. This translates into CASSFQLLAGETQYF.

The chain joins TRBV28 to TRBJ1-3; D call uncertain. The germline gives CDR1 MDHEN, CDR2 SYDVKM. CDR3 length: 14 amino acids. V gave up 6 bases and J gave up 0 bases, with 9 bases separating them. The DNA for the CDR3 is TGTGCCAGCAGCCCAGGAGGCTCTGGAAACACCATATATTTT. It encodes CASSPGGSGNTIYF.

This clone was observed once. The V gene is TRBV28, the J gene TRBJ2-3, with D maybe TRBD1 (5 bases). This CDR3 comprises 18 residues. The V gene's germline CDR1 is MDHEN and CDR2 SYDVKM. The V and J ends lost 3 bases and 3 bases respectively, with 22 bases between them. In nucleotides, the CDR3 is TGTGCCAGCAGTTTTCCCCTTCTTTCGGCCAGGGAAACAGATACGCAGTATTTT. It is translated as CASSFPLLSARETDTQYF.

This sequence joins TRBV10-3 and TRBJ1-2; a weak D match, TRBD1 (5 bases). The germline V and J ends were trimmed by 7 bases and 3 bases, with 15 bases remaining between them. Germline assignment: CDR1 ENHRY and CDR2 SYGVKD. The CDR3 sequence is 14 residues long. In nucleotides, the CDR3 is TGTGCCATCACCCAGGGAAGTTGGGACTATGGCTACACCTTC. Protein product: CAITQGSWDYGYTF.

The chain is built from TRBV7-2 and TRBJ2-5; 8 nucleotides agree with TRBD1. Per germline, CDR1 SGHTA and CDR2 FQGNSA. J lost 5 bases, V lost 8 bases, and 4 bases had no gene match. The CDR3 has 12 amino acids. The CDR3 spells CASSGGGETQYF. In DNA, the CDR3 is TGTGCCAGCTCAGGGGGCGGTGAGACCCAGTACTTC.

V usage is TRBV7-7 and J usage is TRBJ2-5; D might be TRBD2 (6 bases). V lost 3 bases to trimming and J lost 5 bases, with 16 bases between them. This CDR3 is built from 15 residues. CDR1 is SSHAT, CDR2 FNYEAQ, per germline (reference sequence). CDR3 sequence (DNA): TGTGCCAGCAGCTTGTCCCCGGGGGTGGGGGAGACCCAGTACTTC. Residues: CASSLSPGVGETQYF.

V usage is TRBV7-8 and J usage is TRBJ1-5; 7 nucleotides align to TRBD1. The CDR3 runs to 14 residues. Germline V gene sequence: CDR1 SGHVS, CDR2 FQNEAQ. V lost 4 bases to trimming and J lost 7 bases; unmatched junction nucleotides: 7. Here the CDR3 DNA reads TGTGCCAGCAGCTCCCCGGGACAGCTACAGCCCCAGCATTTT. As protein: CASSSPGQLQPQHF.

The rearrangement uses TRBV4-1 and TRBJ2-3, with D possibly TRBD1 on 6 matching bases. Germline CDR1 reads MGHRA; CDR2 reads YSYEKL. The CDR3 extends over 15 amino acids. The V and J ends lost 6 bases and 4 bases respectively, with 17 bases between them. The CDR3 DNA reads TGCGCCAGCAGGCCACAGGGCGGTAGCGCAGATACGCAGTATTTT. As protein: CASRPQGGSADTQYF.

The chain carries TRBV7-9 and TRBJ1-2; D may be TRBD1 (5 bases). Germline CDR1 and CDR2: SEHNR and FQNEAQ (reference sequence). V was shortened by 3 bases and J by 3 bases, with 8 bases between the two germline ends. The CDR3 has 13 amino acids. CDR3 sequence reads: CASSLTGDYGYTF. The CDR3 DNA sequence: TGTGCCAGCAGCTTGACGGGGGACTATGGCTACACCTTC.

This chain joins TRBV4-2 and TRBJ1-3; D uncertain. V was trimmed by 0 bases and J by 0 bases, leaving 12 bases between them. Germline CDR1 reads LGHNA; CDR2 reads YNFKEQ. This CDR3 region has 17 residues. The CDR3 here is CASSQDQVALSGNTIYF. DNA of the CDR3: TGTGCCAGCAGCCAAGATCAGGTCGCGCTCTCTGGAAACACCATATATTTT.

The rearrangement links TRBV27 to TRBJ2-7; maybe TRBD2 (6 bases). The CDR3 length is 16 residues. Germline V CDR1 and CDR2: MNHEY, SMNVEV (reference sequence). The V end lost 3 bases, the J end lost 2 bases, and 17 bases lay between the germline ends. The CDR3 loop reads CASSLTGGGSAYEQYF. DNA of the CDR3: TGTGCCAGCAGTTTGACTGGAGGAGGGTCTGCCTACGAGCAGTACTTC.

This clone was detected only a few times. V is TRBV29-1 and J is TRBJ1-1, with a possible D match to TRBD1 (5 bases). V lost 3 bases and J lost 5, with 13 bases in between. This CDR3 has 13 amino acids. Germline V lookup: CDR1 SQVTM, CDR2 ANQGSEA. The CDR3 here is CSVEAGRGTEAFF. CDR3 nucleotide sequence: TGCAGCGTTGAGGCAGGGCGTGGGACTGAAGCTTTCTTT.

This clone was observed a few times. The CDR3 coding sequence is TGCGCCAGCAGCCAAGAGGCGGAGACCACAAGCGTAAATGAGCAGTTCTTC. It codes for CASSQEAETTSVNEQFF. The V gene is TRBV4-1, the J gene TRBJ2-1; no firm D call. Trimming cost V 0 bases and J 7 bases, with 19 bases left between them. CDR3 length: 17 amino acids. Germline CDR1 is MGHRA and CDR2 is YSYEKL.

The chain joins TRBV7-9 to TRBJ1-6; D remains unclear. The CDR3 sequence is 13 residues long. Trimming took off 6 bases at V and 6 bases at J, with 9 bases between the two ends. Germline V gene data show CDR1 as SEHNR and CDR2 as FQNEAQ (reference sequence). The CDR3 DNA follows: TGTGCCAGCAGTACTCGGAGTAATTCACCCCTCCACTTT. The encoded protein is CASSTRSNSPLHF.

The CDR3 DNA reads as TGTGCCAGCAGCTTCACAGGGGGCAATGAAAAACTGTTTTTT. Protein sequence: CASSFTGGNEKLFF. The chain joins TRBV7-9 to TRBJ1-4; 9 nucleotides match TRBD1. V lost 3 bases, J lost 5 bases, and 1 base stayed unmatched. Germline V gene lookup returns CDR1 SEHNR and CDR2 FQNEAQ (reference sequence). This CDR3 comprises 14 residues. The entire variable domain, with the rest obtained from reference TRBV7-9 and TRBJ1-4, is as follows: DTGVSQNPRHKITKRGQNVTFRCDPISEHNRLYWYRQTLGQGPEFLTYFQNEAQLEKSRLLSDRFSAERPKGSFSTLEIQRTEQGDSAMYLCASSFTGGNEKLFFGSGTQLSVL.

The chain recombines TRBV7-9 with TRBJ1-1; 7 bases are a match to TRBD1. The germline CDR1 and CDR2 sequences are SEHNR and FQNEAQ (reference sequence). The V and J ends lost 5 bases and 0 bases, in that order; junction bases with no gene match: 12. This CDR3 contains 17 residues. The CDR3 loop is CASSRGGGGRVNTEAFF. DNA of the CDR3: TGTGCCAGCAGCCGAGGGGGCGGTGGGAGAGTGAACACTGAAGCTTTCTTT.

The rearrangement links TRBV5-1 to TRBJ1-5; 8 nucleotides agree with TRBD1. Trimming cost V 4 bases and J 1 base; bases outside gene matches: 7. This CDR3 has 16 amino acids. From germline, CDR1 is SGHRS and CDR2 YFSETQ. As DNA, the CDR3 is TGCGCCAGCAGCCCCGGACAGGGAGGAAGCAATCAGCCCCAGCATTTT. This encodes CASSPGQGGSNQPQHF. The whole variable domain, remainder taken from reference TRBV5-1 and TRBJ1-5, is KAGVTQTPRYLIKTRGQQVTLSCSPISGHRSVSWYQQTPGQGLQFLFEYFSETQRNKGNFPGRFSGRQFSNSRSEMNVSTLELGDSALYLCASSPGQGGSNQPQHFGDGTRLSIL.

The V and J genes are TRBV29-1 and TRBJ2-3; 9 nucleotides agree with TRBD2. J was trimmed by 14 bases and V by 1 base; bases with no gene match: 13. The V gene's germline CDR1 is SQVTM and CDR2 ANQGSEA. CDR3 length: 14 residues. This chain's CDR3 is CSVEVPGSGGNRYF. The CDR3, as DNA: TGCAGCGTTGAAGTCCCCGGGAGCGGGGGGAATCGGTATTTT.

In DNA, the CDR3 is TGTGCCAGCAGCTTGGATCGGACAATTTACTATGGCTACACCTTC. It yields the protein CASSLDRTIYYGYTF. The chain uses TRBV5-4 and TRBJ1-2; a weak D match, TRBD1 (5 bases). Per germline, CDR1 SGHNT and CDR2 YYREEE (reference sequence). This CDR3 contains 15 residues. The germline V and J ends were trimmed by 0 bases and 3 bases, with 12 bases remaining between them.

This clone has a handful of counts. CDR3 in DNA: TGTGCCAGTTCCGGGTGGGCTGAAGCTTTCTTT. Translated, it gives CASSGWAEAFF. V gene TRBV19 combines with J gene TRBJ1-1; D is unclear. Germline V CDR1 and CDR2: LNHDA, SQIVND (reference sequence). Trimming removed 8 bases from V and 6 bases from J, with 10 bases in between. The CDR3 is 11 residues long.

This clone showed up just once. The chain couples TRBV7-8 to TRBJ1-5; no clear D gene. The CDR3 has 13 residues. The ends were cut back, 8 bases at V and 3 bases at J, with 11 bases in the middle. In germline, CDR1 is SGHVS, CDR2 FQNEAQ. CDR3 nucleotide sequence: TGTGCCAGCGCCACACAGCCCAATCAGCCCCAGCATTTT. Translation: CASATQPNQPQHF.

CDR3 loop: CASSSVQPRDTEAFF. As DNA, the CDR3 is TGTGCCAGCTCAAGCGTACAACCCCGGGACACTGAAGCTTTCTTT. This chain joins TRBV18 and TRBJ1-1; D unclear. This CDR3 is 15 amino acids long. CDR1 and CDR2 (germline): KGHSH, LQKENI. Between the trimmed V and J ends, which lost 5 bases and 3 bases, there was a span of 16 bases.

The chain has TRBV7-6 and TRBJ2-5; 9 nucleotides agree with TRBD2. CDR1 is SGHVS, CDR2 FNYEAQ, per germline. Trimming removed 1 base from V and 4 bases from J; junction bases left unmatched: 1. This CDR3 has 14 residues. CDR3 nucleotides: TGTGCCAGCAGCTTAGGAGCGGGGGGAGAGACCCAGTACTTC. Its protein is CASSLGAGGETQYF.

This CDR3 reads CASSRGQSDYGYTF. The CDR3 bases are TGCGCCAGCAGTCGGGGACAGTCTGACTATGGCTACACCTTC. The chain recombines TRBV5-1 with TRBJ1-2, with 7 positions matching TRBD1. The CDR3 covers 14 residues. Trimming took 5 bases from V and 3 from J; bases not matched to a gene: 7. Germline lookup yields CDR1 SGHRS and CDR2 YFSETQ. Full variable domain (missing parts from reference TRBV5-1 and TRBJ1-2): KAGVTQTPRYLIKTRGQQVTLSCSPISGHRSVSWYQQTPGQGLQFLFEYFSETQRNKGNFPGRFSGRQFSNSRSEMNVSTLELGDSALYLCASSRGQSDYGYTFGSGTRLTVV.

CDR3 residues: CASSRRDRAANTGELFF. The DNA for the CDR3 is TGTGCCAGCAGCCGCCGGGACAGGGCCGCTAACACCGGGGAGCTGTTTTTT. The rearrangement joins TRBV7-9 to TRBJ2-2, with TRBD1 matching 9 bases. Germline trimming cut 5 bases from V and 2 bases from J; bases unmatched to any gene: 9. The length of the CDR3 is 17 residues. CDR1 and CDR2 from the germline V gene are SEHNR and FQNEAQ (reference sequence).